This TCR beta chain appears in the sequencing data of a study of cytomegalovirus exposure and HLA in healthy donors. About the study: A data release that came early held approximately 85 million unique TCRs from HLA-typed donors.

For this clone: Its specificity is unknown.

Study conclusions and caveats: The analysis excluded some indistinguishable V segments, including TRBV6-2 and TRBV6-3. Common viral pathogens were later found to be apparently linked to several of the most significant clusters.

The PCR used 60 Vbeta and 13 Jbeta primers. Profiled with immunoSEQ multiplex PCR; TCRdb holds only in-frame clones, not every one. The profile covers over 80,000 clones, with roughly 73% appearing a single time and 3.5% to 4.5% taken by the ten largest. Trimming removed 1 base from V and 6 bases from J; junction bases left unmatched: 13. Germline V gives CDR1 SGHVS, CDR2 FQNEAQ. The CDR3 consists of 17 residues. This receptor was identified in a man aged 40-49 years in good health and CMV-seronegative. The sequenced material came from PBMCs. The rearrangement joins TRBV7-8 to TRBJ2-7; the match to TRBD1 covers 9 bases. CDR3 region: CASSLVPWGTGSVEQYF. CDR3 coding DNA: TGTGCCAGCAGCTTAGTACCATGGGGGACAGGGTCTGTCGAGCAGTACTTC.